These 25 T cell receptor beta chains came from one sample sequenced in a study of shared clonotypes between healthy human individuals. Measured with immunoSEQ multiplex PCR; TCRdb has only the in-frame clones, and not every one. Here the sample spans 1,400,000 or so clones, about 98.5% being singletons. The sequenced material came from naive CD4+ T cells sorted from blood. Subset denoted: CD45RA+ positively selected. These receptor sequences come from a man between 25 and 39 years old in good health.

This chain connects TRBV7-9 to TRBJ1-4; D is perhaps TRBD1 (5 bases). Germline CDR1 is SEHNR and CDR2 is FQNEAQ (reference sequence). This CDR3 is built from 14 residues. V was shortened by 1 base and J by 7 bases, with 10 bases between the two germline ends. This CDR3 is CASSLGQSPEKLFF. The CDR3 DNA follows: TGTGCCAGCAGCTTAGGACAGTCGCCTGAAAAACTGTTTTTT.

The V and J genes are TRBV2 and TRBJ1-4; no firm D call. Per germline, CDR1 SNHLY and CDR2 FYNNEI. The CDR3 covers 15 residues. V lost 4 bases, J lost 0 bases, and 9 bases lay in between. The CDR3 loop reads CASSGRSATNEKLFF. In DNA form, the CDR3 reads TGTGCCAGCAGTGGCCGGAGTGCAACTAATGAAAAACTGTTTTTT.

The V and J genes are TRBV29-1 and TRBJ2-1, with D unresolved. The CDR3 is 11 amino acids. V lost 8 bases to trimming and J lost 0 bases, with 5 bases between them. CDR1 is SQVTM, CDR2 ANQGSEA, per germline. This CDR3 is CSISSYNEQFF. DNA for the CDR3: TGCAGCATTAGCTCCTACAATGAGCAGTTCTTC.

The rearrangement uses TRBV5-1 and TRBJ2-7, with D unresolved. V lost 0 bases and J 7 bases, leaving 11 bases between the germline ends. The CDR3 totals 13 residues. Germline assignment: CDR1 SGHRS and CDR2 YFSETQ. The CDR3 nucleotides are TGCGCCAGCAGCTTGGGCTGGGCTCGGGAGCAGTACTTC. It encodes CASSLGWAREQYF.

The chain carries TRBV13 and TRBJ2-5, with 7 bases that match TRBD2. The V gene's germline CDR1 is PRHDT and CDR2 FYEKMQ (reference sequence). V shed 3 bases, J shed 9 bases, and the junction held 22 bases outside the gene matches. The CDR3 extends over 18 amino acids. The CDR3 region has the DNA TGTGCCAGCAGCTTGAGTCAGTTCGCGGGAGACCCTCTTGGGGCCCAGTACTTC. Translation gives CASSLSQFAGDPLGAQYF.

This clone was observed once. The chain combines TRBV5-1 with TRBJ2-7; 9 bases map to TRBD2. Germline lookup yields CDR1 SGHRS and CDR2 YFSETQ. There are 14 residues in the CDR3. Trimming removed 4 bases from V and 3 bases from J; junction bases left unmatched: 5. Here the CDR3 DNA reads TGCGCCAGCAGCCCCCGGACTAGCGTCTACGAGCAGTACTTC. Its protein is CASSPRTSVYEQYF.

This clone has a single count. The chain is built from TRBV15 and TRBJ2-7, with D maybe TRBD1 (6 bases). The germline CDR1 and CDR2 sequences are LNHNV and YYDKDF (reference sequence). The CDR3 spans 13 residues. V lost 6 bases and J lost 3, with 12 bases in between. The DNA for the CDR3 is TGTGCCACCAGGCAGACAGGCCACTACGAGCAGTACTTC. Encoded protein: CATRQTGHYEQYF.

The CDR3 reads CASSLWSLTGNQPQHF. The CDR3 nucleotides are TGTGCCAGCAGCTTATGGTCGTTAACGGGCAATCAGCCCCAGCATTTT. The rearrangement uses TRBV7-2 and TRBJ1-5, with unresolved D. There are 16 residues in the CDR3. V lost 2 bases and J 2 bases, leaving 13 bases between the germline ends. Germline V CDR1 and CDR2: SGHTA, FQGNSA.

The chain employs TRBV18 and TRBJ1-2; TRBD1 aligns across 8 bases. This CDR3 contains 14 residues. The V gene end was trimmed by 1 base and the J gene end by 6 bases; junction bases not matched to a gene: 4. CDR1 and CDR2 (germline): KGHSH, LQKENI. The CDR3 region is CASSPLPTGDGYTF. For the CDR3, the DNA is TGTGCCAGCTCACCACTTCCGACAGGGGATGGCTACACCTTC.

The chain combines TRBV27 with TRBJ2-7, with 8 positions matching TRBD1. CDR1 and CDR2 from the germline V gene are MNHEY and SMNVEV (reference sequence). CDR3 length equals 18 residues. Losses at the gene ends were 2 bases for V and 7 bases for J; bases not matched to a gene: 19. CDR3 sequence reads: CASSLGLAVQDRAGEQYF. For the CDR3, the DNA is TGTGCCAGCAGTTTAGGTTTGGCCGTACAGGACAGGGCGGGTGAGCAGTACTTC.

The rearrangement uses TRBV5-1 and TRBJ2-4; 7 positions match TRBD1. The CDR3 length is 15 residues. Germline CDR1 reads SGHRS; CDR2 reads YFSETQ. With V trimmed by 3 bases and J by 4 bases, 7 bases remained unmatched. CDR3 amino acids: CASSSGQASKNIQYF. The CDR3 DNA reads TGCGCCAGCAGCTCTGGACAGGCCTCAAAAAACATTCAGTACTTC.

V is TRBV10-3 and J is TRBJ2-1; TRBD2 agrees at 8 bases. The CDR3 length is 14 residues. Losses at the gene ends were 5 bases for V and 5 bases for J; bases not matched to a gene: 5. Germline-derived CDR1 and CDR2 are ENHRY and SYGVKD. This CDR3 reads CAISWTSSDNEQFF. The DNA for the CDR3 is TGTGCCATCAGTTGGACTAGCTCAGACAATGAGCAGTTCTTC.

Comment on this clone: This specimen includes other DNA sequences encoding the same CDR3. The gene calls are TRBV7-9 and TRBJ1-1; D remains ambiguous. Trimming left V 3 bases short and J 6 bases short, with 5 bases between. Germline V CDR1 and CDR2: SEHNR, FQNEAQ (reference sequence). CDR3 length: 11 amino acids. CDR3 nucleotide sequence: TGTGCCAGCAGCTTGGTGTCTGAAGCTTTCTTT. This translates into CASSLVSEAFF.

The rearrangement uses TRBV5-1 and TRBJ2-3; TRBD2 might be the D (5 bases). This CDR3 contains 12 residues. The germline V and J ends were trimmed by 4 bases and 6 bases, with 9 bases remaining between them. CDR1 SGHRS and CDR2 YFSETQ come from the germline V gene. CDR3 sequence: CASSPPGDTQYF. Written as DNA, the CDR3 is TGCGCCAGCAGCCCACCGGGGGATACGCAGTATTTT.

Regarding this clone: The identical CDR3 is also encoded by other nucleotide sequences in the sample. V usage is TRBV28 and J usage is TRBJ2-7; D is unclear. The CDR3 runs 13 residues. The germline V gene encodes CDR1 MDHEN and CDR2 SYDVKM. Between the trimmed V and J ends, which lost 5 bases and 3 bases, there was a span of 11 bases. The chain's CDR3 is CASSPGQDYEQYF. CDR3 DNA sequence: TGTGCCAGCAGTCCTGGCCAGGACTACGAGCAGTACTTC.

V gene TRBV19 combines with J gene TRBJ1-5; no clear D gene. The CDR3 has 12 residues. V lost 6 bases and J 12 bases, leaving 15 bases between the germline ends. In germline, CDR1 is LNHDA, CDR2 SQIVND (reference sequence). In DNA, the CDR3 is TGTGCCAGTAGCCCGGGTCAGCTTCACCAGCATTTT. Translating it yields CASSPGQLHQHF.

This chain uses TRBV10-2 with TRBJ2-3, with D perhaps TRBD1 or TRBD2 (6 bases each). Germline assignment: CDR1 WSHSY and CDR2 SAAADI. The CDR3 length is 18 residues. Trimming removed 7 bases at V and 4 bases at J, with 27 bases between. Written as DNA, the CDR3 is TGCGCCAGCAAGGGCAGGGGCGAGGGGAGGTTCGGGGCAGATACGCAGTATTTT. This encodes CASKGRGEGRFGADTQYF.

The gene calls are TRBV4-2 and TRBJ2-7; 7 bases line up with TRBD2. This CDR3 is 15 amino acids long. From germline, CDR1 is LGHNA and CDR2 YNFKEQ. The J segment lost 2 bases and the V segment lost 5 bases, leaving 9 bases of the junction unmatched. CDR3 amino acids: CASSSGREAPYEQYF. The CDR3 DNA follows: TGTGCCAGCAGCTCCGGACGGGAGGCGCCCTACGAGCAGTACTTC.

This sequence joins TRBV28 and TRBJ2-1; 9 bases are shared with TRBD2. Trimming removed 2 bases from V and 7 bases from J; junction bases left unmatched: 3. The germline V gene has CDR1 MDHEN and CDR2 SYDVKM. The CDR3 consists of 14 residues. The CDR3 protein is CASSLGTSINEQFF. The CDR3 DNA reads as TGTGCCAGCAGTTTAGGGACTAGCATTAATGAGCAGTTCTTC.

V is TRBV6-1 and J is TRBJ2-7; D uncertain. The length of the CDR3 is 12 residues. V gave up 0 bases and J gave up 4 bases, with 4 bases separating them. Germline loops: CDR1 MNHNS, CDR2 SASEGT. CDR3 sequence reads: CASSEAEYEQYF. As DNA, the CDR3 is TGTGCCAGCAGTGAAGCGGAATACGAGCAGTACTTC.

A single count supports this clone. The chain employs TRBV27 and TRBJ2-7, with TRBD2 matching 12 bases. The germline V gene has CDR1 MNHEY and CDR2 SMNVEV (reference sequence). CDR3 size: 16 residues. V gave up 2 bases and J gave up 7 bases; unmatched junction bases: 9. The CDR3 is CASSLVPGTSGYEQYF. CDR3 coding DNA: TGTGCCAGCAGTTTAGTTCCCGGGACTAGCGGGTATGAGCAGTACTTC.

This clone appeared once. This chain's CDR3 is CASSSTGGATKNIQYF. CDR3 sequence (DNA): TGTGCCAGCTCAAGTACAGGGGGCGCAACCAAAAACATTCAGTACTTC. The chain couples TRBV18 to TRBJ2-4; the match to TRBD1 covers 9 bases. Germline lookup yields CDR1 KGHSH and CDR2 LQKENI. J was trimmed by 2 bases and V by 5 bases; bases with no gene match: 7. The CDR3 totals 16 residues.

The chain uses TRBV5-4 and TRBJ1-4; 7 nucleotides agree with TRBD1. The CDR3 covers 15 residues. Unmatched junction bases numbered 8, after V lost 2 bases and J lost 7 bases. Germline-derived CDR1 and CDR2 are SGHNT and YYREEE (reference sequence). CDR3 nucleotide sequence: TGTGCCAGCAGCTTAGGGACAGCGCCTAGTGAAAAACTGTTTTTT. Its protein product is CASSLGTAPSEKLFF.

CDR3 loop: CASIQGPYEQYF. The DNA for the CDR3 is TGTGCCAGCATCCAAGGGCCCTACGAGCAGTACTTC. The chain couples TRBV6-1 to TRBJ2-7, with unresolved D. Trimming took off 7 bases at V and 2 bases at J, with 9 bases between the two ends. Germline lookup yields CDR1 MNHNS and CDR2 SASEGT. The CDR3 runs to 12 residues.

V gene TRBV6-1 combines with J gene TRBJ2-2; D is possibly TRBD1 or TRBD2 (5 bases each). The germline V gene encodes CDR1 MNHNS and CDR2 SASEGT. CDR3 length: 15 amino acids. V was shortened by 4 bases and J by 10 bases, with 19 bases between the two germline ends. The DNA of the CDR3 is TGTGCCAGCAGTGGACCGGGACGCCAAGGGAAGGAGCTGTTTTTT. The encoded protein is CASSGPGRQGKELFF.